This is a list of T cell receptor beta chains from one sample in a study of blood T cell repertoires in COVID-19. This table comes from immunoSEQ multiplex PCR, and its TCRdb copy is limited to in-frame clones, with some not included. In the table there are 210,000 or so clones, nearly 90% of which are singletons. Sequencing was carried out using peripheral blood. Source of these receptors: a man over 45 with acute or convalescent COVID-19. CDR3s include the opening cysteine and the closing phenylalanine or tryptophan. The D gene is left open where the match is weak. Size tells how often a clone was seen (once, few, many) or the class of an expanded clone, and some rows leave it out.

V gene	J gene	clone size	D gene	CDR3 DNA	CDR3 protein
TRBV9	TRBJ1-1	few	-	TGTGCCAGCAGCGGTAGGTGGGGATTGGGAGGGGAAACTGAAGCTTTCTTT	CASSGRWGLGGETEAFF
TRBV11-2	TRBJ2-1	-	TRBD2	TGTGCCAGCAGCTTACCTCTAGCGGGACCCTACAATGAGCAGTTCTTC	CASSLPLAGPYNEQFF
TRBV19	TRBJ2-7	-	TRBD2	TGTGCCAGTAGTATTGGCCTAGCGGGAACCTACGAGCAGTACTTC	CASSIGLAGTYEQYF
TRBV27	TRBJ2-7	-	-	TGTGCCAGCAGTCCCTTGGGGAGAACTGAGCAGTACTTC	CASSPLGRTEQYF
TRBV3-1/TRBV3-2	TRBJ2-3	once	TRBD2	TGTGCCAGCAGCCAAGTCCAGGGAGCTAGCGGGAGGACGAGCACAGATACGCAGTATTTT	CASSQVQGASGRTSTDTQYF
TRBV23-1	TRBJ2-3	-	TRBD1	TGCGCCAGCAGACAAATGGAACCGGGACAGGGGGCGAGCGATACGCAGTATTTT	CASRQMEPGQGASDTQYF
TRBV6-5	TRBJ1-1	-	TRBD1	TGTGCCAGCAGTTCCGGACAGGGGAACACTGAAGCTTTCTTT	CASSSGQGNTEAFF
TRBV29-1	TRBJ2-1	-	TRBD2	TGCAGCGTTTCAGCGGGAGTTCGTAATGAGCAGTTCTTC	CSVSAGVRNEQFF
TRBV10-3	TRBJ2-2	few	TRBD2	TGTGCCATCAGGACCACGACTAGCGGGAGGGCCGGGACCGGGGAGCTGTTTTTT	CAIRTTTSGRAGTGELFF
TRBV12-3/TRBV12-4	TRBJ1-1	-	-	TGTGCCAGCAGTTTATCCAGGATTACTGAAGCTTTCTTT	CASSLSRITEAFF
TRBV7-9	TRBJ2-3	once	TRBD2	TGTGCCAGCAGTCCTCGGCGGGAGGAAAGGACAGATACGCAGTATTTT	CASSPRREERTDTQYF
TRBV19	TRBJ1-6	-	TRBD1	TGTGCCAGTAACACAGGGGTCTCACCCCTCCACTTT	CASNTGVSPLHF
TRBV18	TRBJ2-2	-	TRBD1	TGTGCCAGCTCACCTCAGGGACAGGGAAACACCGGGGAGCTGTTTTTT	CASSPQGQGNTGELFF
TRBV27	TRBJ2-6	-	-	TGTGCCAGCAGTCGCACAGGCTCTGGGGCCAACGTCCTGACTTTC	CASSRTGSGANVLTF
TRBV5-1	TRBJ2-7	-	TRBD1	TGCGCCAGCAGCTATCGACAGGGGCTCGCCTACGAGCAGTACTTC	CASSYRQGLAYEQYF
TRBV6-2/TRBV6-3	TRBJ1-1	few	TRBD1	TGTGCCAGCAGTAATTACAGGGGATGGAAAGCTGAAGCTTTCTTT	CASSNYRGWKAEAFF
TRBV7-9	TRBJ1-3	few	-	TGTGCCAGCACCTTCTCCTCGTCCTCTGGAAACACCATATATTTT	CASTFSSSSGNTIYF
TRBV7-2	TRBJ2-7	-	TRBD2	TGTGCCAGCAGCTTAAGTGCTAGCGGGCTTTACGAGCAGTACTTC	CASSLSASGLYEQYF
TRBV6-2/TRBV6-3	TRBJ1-2	-	-	TGTGCCAGCAGTTACTCGTGGGGCGATGGCTACACCTTC	CASSYSWGDGYTF
TRBV15	TRBJ2-2	-	-	TGTGCCACCAGGGGAGACACCGGGGAGCTGTTTTTT	CATRGDTGELFF
TRBV6-5	TRBJ1-6	once	TRBD1	TGTGCCAGCAGTCCCGGGACAGGGATTTCACCCCTCCACTTT	CASSPGTGISPLHF
TRBV19	TRBJ2-1	-	-	TGTGCCAGTAGATTGGGGGCAGGGTACAATGAGCAGTTCTTC	CASRLGAGYNEQFF
TRBV9	TRBJ1-6	-	TRBD1	TGTGCCAGCAGCGTAGGGGACAGGGGCGGGAATTCACCCCTCCACTTT	CASSVGDRGGNSPLHF
TRBV7-9	TRBJ1-2	once	-	TGTGCCAGCAGCTTAGCTGCAGGGTACTATGGCTACACCTTC	CASSLAAGYYGYTF
TRBV2	TRBJ2-5	-	-	TGTGCCAGCAGTGAAAATGCGGGGGCCAAAGAGACCCAGTACTTC	CASSENAGAKETQYF
TRBV4-1	TRBJ2-2	-	TRBD2	TGCGCCAGCAGCCAAGATCTCCGCGGGACTAGAAGAACCGGGGAGCTGTTTTTT	CASSQDLRGTRRTGELFF
TRBV6-5	TRBJ2-3	-	-	TGTGCCAGCAGTACCCAGACTAGAGGCACAGATACGCAGTATTTT	CASSTQTRGTDTQYF
TRBV3-1/TRBV3-2	TRBJ1-5	-	-	TGTGCCAGCAGCATGGAGGCGGGCAATCAGCCCCAGCATTTT	CASSMEAGNQPQHF
TRBV18	TRBJ2-2	many	TRBD1	TGTGCCAGCTCACCAGCCCAGACAGGGCCGGGGGAGCTGTTTTTT	CASSPAQTGPGELFF